This T cell receptor beta chain was documented in a study of shared clonotypes between healthy human individuals. Germline V gene lookup returns CDR1 SNHLY and CDR2 FYNNEI. CDR3 size: 13 residues. Between the trimmed V and J ends, which lost 8 bases and 4 bases, there was a span of 15 bases. Study donors comprised healthy, HIV-negative adults devoid of recent acute infection or vaccination. This clone appeared a single time. Libraries were prepared by immunoSEQ multiplex PCR; TCRdb keeps only in-frame clonotypes and omits some of them. The sample holds more than 150,000 clones; 90% to 95% are singletons and the top ten take 0.065% to 0.07%.

The chain couples TRBV2 to TRBJ2-7; D is unresolved. The clonotype comes from a woman aged 25 to 39 in good health. Input material: naive CD4+ T cells sorted from blood. This sample's subset: CD45RA+ positively selected. CDR3 DNA: TGTGCCAGCCTGGCACCCGCCGGTTACGAGCAGTACTTC. Translated: CASLAPAGYEQYF.